This T cell receptor (beta chain) originates from a study of tumor and adjacent non-tumor tissue in lung cancer. Turning to this clonotype: One end of the junction is discordant with germline, which a read error may explain.

No cell sorting was done before RNA was extracted from the tissue. The CDR3 has 12 residues. CDR1 is SGHAT and CDR2 is FQNNGV in the germline V gene. TCRbeta libraries were built with three rounds of nested PCR, modified from ARM-PCR. TCRdb passed the multiplex PCR reads through MiXCR, listing each CDR3 protein once. The sample contains around 71,000 distinct CDR3 sequences, 72% of which appear only once. This chain connects TRBV11-2 to TRBJ2-7; D remains unclear. Sequenced material: lung tumor tissue. The origin of this receptor is a woman in her thirties or forties with non-small cell lung cancer. CDR3 protein: CASNLSQDGQYF. For the CDR3, the DNA is TGTGCCAGCAACTTATCCCAGGACGGGCAGTACTTC.